This is a list of T cell receptor beta chains from one sample in a study of cytomegalovirus exposure and HLA in healthy donors. Measured with immunoSEQ multiplex PCR; TCRdb has only the in-frame clones, and not every one. The sample carries over 80,000 clones, 60% to 80% recorded once. The sample taken for sequencing was PBMCs. The receptors shown here come from a female donor in good health and CMV-seronegative. Both conserved end residues are part of each CDR3. A D gene is named only where the DNA matches it firmly. A clone size is listed for some rows: how often the clone was seen (once, few, many), or a class if it is expanded.

>TRBJ2-1|TRBD2|.|TRBV27
TGTGCCAGCAGTTTATGGGCAATTAGCGGGAGCACGCTAAATGAGCAGTTCTTC
CASSLWAISGSTLNEQFF
>TRBJ2-3|.|.|TRBV5-1
TGCGCCAGCAGCTTGTATTCGGACTTCTCTAGCACAGATACGCAGTATTTT
CASSLYSDFSSTDTQYF
>TRBJ2-7|.|.|TRBV27
TGTGCCAGCAGTAGGGGGACCGCTTTGGAGCAGTACTTC
CASSRGTALEQYF
>TRBJ2-7|TRBD2|.|TRBV11-2
TGTGCCAGCAGCTCGCAGCGGGAGAGCTCCTACGAGCAGTACTTC
CASSSQRESSYEQYF
>TRBJ2-2|TRBD2|once|TRBV7-8
TGTGCCAGCAGCTTCCCGACTAGCGGGGGATCCGGGGAGCTGTTTTTT
CASSFPTSGGSGELFF
>TRBJ2-7|TRBD1|.|TRBV5-4
TGTGCCAGCAGCTTGGGTGGGGACAGGGAGTACTTC
CASSLGGDREYF
>TRBJ2-1|TRBD2|.|TRBV2
TGTGCCAGCAGTTGGAGCCTAGCGGTCAGATACAATGAGCAGTTCTTC
CASSWSLAVRYNEQFF
>TRBJ2-7|TRBD1|.|TRBV5-1
TGCGCCAGCAGCTTAGGGACAGGGGCTTCCTACGAGCAGTACTTC
CASSLGTGASYEQYF
>TRBJ2-1|.|.|TRBV5-1
TGCGCCAGCAGCTTGAGAGACCCAGGGAAGGAGCAGTTCTTC
CASSLRDPGKEQFF
>TRBJ2-7|.|.|TRBV28
TGTGCCAGCAGTGCAGACAGCGTGTACGAGCAGTACTTC
CASSADSVYEQYF
>TRBJ2-2|.|.|TRBV12-5
TGTGCTAGTGGTTTTGGGGCGCAGAGGGGGGAGCTGTTTTTT
CASGFGAQRGELFF
>TRBJ2-7|TRBD2|.|TRBV2
TGTGCCAGCAGTGAAACTAGCGGCCGCTACGAGCAGTACTTC
CASSETSGRYEQYF
>TRBJ1-4|TRBD1|few|TRBV28
TGTGCCAGCAGTCCAAACCGGGACAGGGGCTTACCCGTCGAAAAACTGTTTTTT
CASSPNRDRGLPVEKLFF
>TRBJ2-3|.|.|TRBV7-2
TGTGCCAGCAGCGCCCAGGATACGCAGTATTTT
CASSAQDTQYF
>TRBJ2-2|.|.|TRBV29-1
TGCAGCGTCTTCCCGGGACAAGACACCGGGGAGCTGTTTTTT
CSVFPGQDTGELFF
>TRBJ2-3|TRBD2|.|TRBV10-3
TGTGCCATCAGTGAGTCCAGACTAGCCGCCACCACGCAGTATTTT
CAISESRLAATTQYF
>TRBJ1-1|.|.|TRBV13
TGTGCCAGCAGCGGTAGAGCGGAAGCTTTCTTT
CASSGRAEAFF
>TRBJ2-1|.|.|TRBV2
TGTGCCAGCAGTGAAGCCATTCTAGCAGAGCAGTTCTTC
CASSEAILAEQFF
>TRBJ1-1|.|.|TRBV9
TGTGCCAGCAGCCCCCATGCGGGACGAAATACTGAAGCTTTCTTT
CASSPHAGRNTEAFF
>TRBJ1-2|TRBD1|.|TRBV2
TGTGCCAGCACTCCGGACAGGGTTAACTATGGCTACACCTTC
CASTPDRVNYGYTF
>TRBJ1-5|.|.|TRBV4-2
TGTGCCAGCAGCCAAGAACCCCAGGGTCAGCCCCAGCATTTT
CASSQEPQGQPQHF
>TRBJ2-5|.|.|TRBV15
TGTGCCACCAGCGGCAGGCCGGAGACCCAGTACTTC
CATSGRPETQYF
>TRBJ2-1|TRBD2|.|TRBV6-6
TGTGCCAGCAGCACAACTAGCGGGGGGCCCGATGAGCAGTTCTTC
CASSTTSGGPDEQFF
>TRBJ2-3|TRBD2|.|TRBV9
TGTGCCAGCAGCGTAAGCCCGGGAGGGGCGTTGGCAGATACGCAGTATTTT
CASSVSPGGALADTQYF
>TRBJ2-6|.|.|TRBV6-5
TGTGCCAGCAGCGGAGCGCAGGGGTGGGCCAACGTCCTGACTTTC
CASSGAQGWANVLTF
>TRBJ2-1|TRBD2|.|TRBV14
TGTGCCAGCAGCCAAGTTCCCGGACTAGCGGGCACTGAGCAGTTCTTC
CASSQVPGLAGTEQFF
>TRBJ2-3|.|.|TRBV6-5
TGTGCCAGCAGTTTAGCGGATACGCAGTATTTT
CASSLADTQYF
>TRBJ1-3|.|few|TRBV5-5
TGTGCCAGCAGCTTGGACCCGGTAGCCGGAAACACCATATATTTT
CASSLDPVAGNTIYF
>TRBJ2-1|.|.|TRBV27
TGTGCCAGCAGTTTAAGGTGGACAGACCTCTACAATGAGCAGTTCTTC
CASSLRWTDLYNEQFF
>TRBJ2-1|TRBD2|few|TRBV18
TGTGCCAGCTCTCCCACCGGACTAGCGGGAGCTTACAATGAGCAGTTCTTC
CASSPTGLAGAYNEQFF
>TRBJ1-2|TRBD1|.|TRBV19
TGTGCCAGTAGTATAGAGGGGACAGTTGGAGGCTACACCTTC
CASSIEGTVGGYTF
>TRBJ1-1|TRBD1|few|TRBV5-5
TGTGCCAGCAGCTTGTTTCTCGTCGGCAGGGGGAGTACTGAAGCTTTCTTT
CASSLFLVGRGSTEAFF
>TRBJ1-5|TRBD1|.|TRBV5-6
TGTGCCAGCAGCTCCGGGACAGGGGGTATCAATCAGCCCCAGCATTTT
CASSSGTGGINQPQHF
>TRBJ1-5|TRBD1|.|TRBV27
TGTGCCAGCAGACCCGGGACAGGGGGCAGGGGCAATCAGCCCCAGCATTTT
CASRPGTGGRGNQPQHF
>TRBJ2-5|.|few|TRBV15
TGTGCCACCTCCGAGACAGGCCCACAAGAGACCCAGTACTTC
CATSETGPQETQYF
>TRBJ2-6|TRBD2|.|TRBV6-1
TGTGCCAGCGGGACTAGTGTCCCTGGGGCCAACGTCCTGACTTTC
CASGTSVPGANVLTF
>TRBJ1-1|.|few|TRBV5-1
TGCGCCAGCGCGTTGTACAGTAGGAACACTGAAGCTTTCTTT
CASALYSRNTEAFF
>TRBJ2-3|TRBD1|.|TRBV7-7
TGTGCTAGCAGCTTAGCACAGGGGGCCCTAGATACGCAGTATTTT
CASSLAQGALDTQYF
>TRBJ2-3|.|.|TRBV10-3
TGTGCCATCAGTGAAGCAGGGGCAGATACGCAGTATTTT
CAISEAGADTQYF